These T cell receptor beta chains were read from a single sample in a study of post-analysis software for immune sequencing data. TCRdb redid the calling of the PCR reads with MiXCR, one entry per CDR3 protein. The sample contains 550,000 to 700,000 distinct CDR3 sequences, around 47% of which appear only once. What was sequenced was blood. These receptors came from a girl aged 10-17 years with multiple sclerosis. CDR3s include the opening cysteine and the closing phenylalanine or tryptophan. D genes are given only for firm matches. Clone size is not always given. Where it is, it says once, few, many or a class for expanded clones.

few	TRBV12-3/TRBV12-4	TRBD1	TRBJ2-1	TGTGCCAGCAGTAGGCGGACAGGAACAATAATCTACAATGAGCAGTTCTTC	CASSRRTGTIIYNEQFF
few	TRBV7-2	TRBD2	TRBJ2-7	TGTGCCAGCAGCTTAGGTCTAGCGGGAACCGAGCAGTACTTC	CASSLGLAGTEQYF
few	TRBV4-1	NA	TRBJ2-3	TGCGCCAGCAGCCAAACGCTGGCTAGTGGCACAGATACGCAGTATTTT	CASSQTLASGTDTQYF
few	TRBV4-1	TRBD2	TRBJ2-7	TGCGCCAGCAGCCAACGCGGGGGGCAGTCCTACGAGCAGTACTTC	CASSQRGGQSYEQYF
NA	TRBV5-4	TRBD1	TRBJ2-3	TGTGCCAGCAGCTTGGAAAGGGGGCCCACAGATACGCAGTATTTT	CASSLERGPTDTQYF
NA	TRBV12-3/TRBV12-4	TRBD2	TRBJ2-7	TGTGCCAGCAGCCGAAATCTACTAGCGGTCGAGCAGTACTTC	CASSRNLLAVEQYF
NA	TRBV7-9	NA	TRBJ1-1	TGTGCCAGCAGCTTAGCGACACCCGGCGACACTGAAGCTTTCTTT	CASSLATPGDTEAFF
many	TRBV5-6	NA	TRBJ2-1	TGTGCCAGCAGCCCGGAGGCAGGGCGGCTTTACAATGAGCAGTTCTTC	CASSPEAGRLYNEQFF
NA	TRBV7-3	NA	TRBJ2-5	TGTGCCAGCAGCTCTCACCTCGTAGTTACTCCGTACTTC	CASSSHLVVTPYF
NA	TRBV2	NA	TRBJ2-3	TGTGCCAGCAGTGAAGCGCTAGAGGTCCAGTATTTT	CASSEALEVQYF
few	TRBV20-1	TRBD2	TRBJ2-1	TGCAGTGCTAGACCCAGCGGGGGACCCTACAATGAGCAGTTCTTC	CSARPSGGPYNEQFF
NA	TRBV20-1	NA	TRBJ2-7	TGCAGTGCTAGAAGGGGAGAGAGCTACGAGCAGTACTTC	CSARRGESYEQYF
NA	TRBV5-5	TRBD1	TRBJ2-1	TGTGCCAGCAGCCCGGGACAGGGGCTTTCCTACAATGAGCAGTTCTTC	CASSPGQGLSYNEQFF
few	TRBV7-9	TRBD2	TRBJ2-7	TGTGCCAGCAGCTCAGGTGTCGGGACTAGCGGGAGGGGCTCCTACAATGAGCAGTACTTC	CASSSGVGTSGRGSYNEQYF
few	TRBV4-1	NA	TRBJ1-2	TGCGCCAGCAGCCAAGATCCAGGATACCTCTATGGCTACACCTTC	CASSQDPGYLYGYTF